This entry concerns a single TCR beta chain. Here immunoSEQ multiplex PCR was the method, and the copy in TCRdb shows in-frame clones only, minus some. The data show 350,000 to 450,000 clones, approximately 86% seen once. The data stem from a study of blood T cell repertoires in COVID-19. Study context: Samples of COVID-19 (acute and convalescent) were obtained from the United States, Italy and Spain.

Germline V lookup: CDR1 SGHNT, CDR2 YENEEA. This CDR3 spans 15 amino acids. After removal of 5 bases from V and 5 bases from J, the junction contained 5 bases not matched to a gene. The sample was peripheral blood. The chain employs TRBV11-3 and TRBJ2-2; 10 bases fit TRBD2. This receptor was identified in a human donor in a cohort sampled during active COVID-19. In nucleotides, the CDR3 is TGTGCCAGCAGCCGTACGGGACTAGCGACCGGGGAGCTGTTTTTT. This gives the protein CASSRTGLATGELFF.